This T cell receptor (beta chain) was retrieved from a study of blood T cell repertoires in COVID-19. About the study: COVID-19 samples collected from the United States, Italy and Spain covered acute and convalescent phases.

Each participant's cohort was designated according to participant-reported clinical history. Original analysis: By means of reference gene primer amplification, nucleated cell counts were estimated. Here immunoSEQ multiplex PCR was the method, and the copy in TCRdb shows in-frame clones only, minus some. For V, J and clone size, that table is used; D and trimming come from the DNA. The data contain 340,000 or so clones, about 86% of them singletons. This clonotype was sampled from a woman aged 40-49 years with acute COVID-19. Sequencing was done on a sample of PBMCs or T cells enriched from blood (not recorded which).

The CDR3 is CASSTHRNQPQHF. The CDR3 DNA reads TGTGCCAGCAGCACCCATCGGAATCAGCCCCAGCATTTT. The V call is TRBV7-2, the J call TRBJ1-5; D is ambiguous. CDR3 length: 13 residues. CDR1 is SGHTA, CDR2 FQGNSA, per germline. V lost 5 bases and J 4 bases, leaving 9 bases between the germline ends. Using reference TRBV7-2 and TRBJ1-5 for the parts outside the CDR3, the full variable domain is GAGVSQSPSNKVTEKGKDVELRCDPISGHTALYWYRQSLGQGLEFLIYFQGNSAPDKSGLPSDRFSAERTGGSVSTLTIQRTQQEDSAVYLCASSTHRNQPQHFGDGTRLSIL.